This TCR beta chain was recovered during a study of identical twins. TCRdb recomputed calls from the 5' RACE reads with MiXCR, one row per CDR3 protein. The sample has fewer than 900,000 distinct CDR3 sequences, approximately 22% seen once. Every one of the donors was a healthy Caucasian. This clonotype was seen a handful of times. With 4 bases removed from V and 2 bases from J, the gap between germline ends came to 11 bases. This CDR3 has 14 amino acids. Germline V gives CDR1 SNHLY, CDR2 FYNNEI. These data also featured in a second study, about T cells expressing NK-cell markers. According to that study: Dominant NKG2C+ clonotypes accounted for about 1.0-7.0% of CD8+ T cells in roughly 6 donors.

The origin of this receptor is a young woman in good health. This rearrangement joins TRBV2 to TRBJ2-5; D may be TRBD1 (5 bases). The sample taken for sequencing was PBMCs. Here the CDR3 DNA reads TGTGCCAGCAGTGTCGAGGCAGGGCAAGAGACCCAGTACTTC. Amino acids: CASSVEAGQETQYF.